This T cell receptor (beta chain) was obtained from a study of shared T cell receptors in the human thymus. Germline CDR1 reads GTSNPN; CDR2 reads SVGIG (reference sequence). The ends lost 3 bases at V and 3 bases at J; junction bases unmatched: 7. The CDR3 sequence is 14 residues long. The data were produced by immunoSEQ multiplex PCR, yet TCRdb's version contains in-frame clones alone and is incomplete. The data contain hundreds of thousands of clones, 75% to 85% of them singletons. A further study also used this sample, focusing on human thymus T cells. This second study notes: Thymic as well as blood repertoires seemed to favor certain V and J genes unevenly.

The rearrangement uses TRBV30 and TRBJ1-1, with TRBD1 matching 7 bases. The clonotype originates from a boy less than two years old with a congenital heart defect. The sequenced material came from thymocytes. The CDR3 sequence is CAWSLGGRDTEAFF. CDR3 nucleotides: TGTGCCTGGAGCTTAGGGGGCCGGGACACTGAAGCTTTCTTT.